Below are 17 T cell receptor beta chains sequenced from a single sample in a study of cytomegalovirus exposure and HLA in healthy donors. The primer mix had 60 Vbeta and 13 Jbeta primers. Generated by immunoSEQ multiplex PCR, the TCRdb table keeps only in-frame clones and is missing some. The sample includes more than 150,000 clones, approximately 73% of them seen just once. Material: PBMCs. The source of these receptors is a woman in her 30s in good health and CMV-seropositive.

The chain couples TRBV11-2 to TRBJ2-2; unclear D gene. CDR3 size: 13 residues. V gave up 3 bases and J gave up 4 bases, with 6 bases separating them. Germline CDR1 SGHAT, CDR2 FQNNGV. CDR3 coding DNA: TGTGCCAGCAGCTTTGGCATCACCGGGGAGCTGTTTTTT. It codes for CASSFGITGELFF.

The chain recombines TRBV4-3 with TRBJ2-5; D may be TRBD1 (6 bases). Trimming took off 0 bases at V and 5 bases at J, with 19 bases between the two ends. The germline gives CDR1 LGHNA, CDR2 YSLEER. CDR3 size: 17 residues. For the CDR3, the DNA is TGCGCCAGCAGCCAAGAACTCGCGGCAGGGGAGTTGGAGACCCAGTACTTC. It is translated as CASSQELAAGELETQYF.

This chain uses TRBV2 with TRBJ2-7, with 10 bases aligning to TRBD2. The germline V gene has CDR1 SNHLY and CDR2 FYNNEI. The CDR3 spans 14 residues. J was trimmed by 5 bases and V by 8 bases; bases with no gene match: 9. This chain's CDR3 is CASAWLAGAHEQYF. CDR3 DNA sequence: TGTGCCAGCGCTTGGCTAGCGGGGGCCCACGAGCAGTACTTC. The variable domain in full, with the rest retrieved from reference TRBV2 and TRBJ2-7, is EPEVTQTPSHQVTQMGQEVILRCVPISNHLYFYWYRQILGQKVEFLVSFYNNEISEKSEIFDDQFSVERPDGSNFTLKIRSTKLEDSAMYFCASAWLAGAHEQYFGPGTRLTVT.

The J gene is TRBJ1-2, the V gene TRBV6-6, with 7 nucleotides matching TRBD1. With V trimmed by 4 bases and J by 8 bases, 7 bases remained unmatched. CDR3 length equals 13 residues. Germline values: CDR1 MNHNY, CDR2 SVGAGI (reference sequence). The CDR3 is CASSFRDSEGYTF. CDR3 DNA sequence: TGTGCCAGCAGTTTCCGGGACAGTGAGGGCTACACCTTC.

The J gene is TRBJ2-3, the V gene TRBV6-5; TRBD1 matches 7 bases. The germline V gene encodes CDR1 MNHEY and CDR2 SVGAGI. Losses at the gene ends were 4 bases for V and 2 bases for J; bases not matched to a gene: 6. This CDR3 has 15 residues. The CDR3 coding sequence is TGTGCCAGCAGTTCAGACAGGGTGGCCACAGATACGCAGTATTTT. Its protein is CASSSDRVATDTQYF.

This chain uses TRBV5-6 with TRBJ2-2; 8 bases align to TRBD2. Germline CDR1 and CDR2: SGHDT and YYEEEE. This CDR3 comprises 16 residues. V lost 4 bases to trimming and J lost 1 base; unmatched junction nucleotides: 6. CDR3 protein: CASSLGGAWNTGELFF. The CDR3 DNA sequence: TGTGCCAGCAGCCTCGGGGGGGCGTGGAACACCGGGGAGCTGTTTTTT.

The chain combines TRBV6-6 with TRBJ2-1; 11 bases map to TRBD2. The CDR3 has 15 amino acids. V was pared by 6 bases and J by 14 bases, with 15 bases of the junction left unmatched. Germline CDR1 reads MNHNY; CDR2 reads SVGAGI (reference sequence). The CDR3 DNA follows: TGTGCCAGCAGCCCCGGACTAGCGGGTATTTCAGGGGAGTTCTTC. It is translated as CASSPGLAGISGEFF.

The V gene is TRBV4-1, the J gene TRBJ2-3, with a tentative D call TRBD2 (7 bases). This CDR3 comprises 19 residues. Germline values: CDR1 MGHRA, CDR2 YSYEKL. V was pared by 0 bases and J by 5 bases, with 24 bases between. CDR3 region: CASSQEGGGWVRQGDTQYF. The CDR3 bases are TGCGCCAGCAGCCAAGAAGGGGGGGGCTGGGTGCGACAAGGAGATACGCAGTATTTT.

The chain is built from TRBV27 and TRBJ1-5, with 11 nucleotides matching TRBD1. Germline-derived CDR1 and CDR2 are MNHEY and SMNVEV (reference sequence). The CDR3 has 13 residues. V lost 5 bases and J lost 7; bases outside the gene matches: 1. CDR3 region: CASSGTGGQPQHF. As DNA, the CDR3 is TGTGCCAGCAGTGGGACAGGGGGACAGCCCCAGCATTTT.

This clone was counted only a few times. This chain uses TRBV5-8 with TRBJ2-7; 15 bases map to TRBD2. CDR3 length: 16 residues. Germline assignment: CDR1 SGHTS and CDR2 YDEGEE. Trimming took 4 bases from V and 4 from J; bases not matched to a gene: 6. The CDR3 sequence: CASSGLAGGPYYEQYF. Here the CDR3 DNA reads TGTGCCAGCAGCGGACTAGCGGGGGGGCCGTATTACGAGCAGTACTTC.

V usage is TRBV7-9 and J usage is TRBJ2-1; the D gene is possibly TRBD1 (5 bases). The CDR3 is 14 residues long. Germline V gene lookup returns CDR1 SEHNR and CDR2 FQNEAQ (reference sequence). V lost 5 bases to trimming and J lost 8 bases, with 16 bases between them. CDR3: CASSPTSRVDEQFF. The CDR3 coding sequence is TGTGCCAGCAGCCCGACGTCCAGGGTTGATGAGCAGTTCTTC.

V is TRBV6-5 and J is TRBJ1-5; no firm D call. V was clipped by 2 bases and J by 2 bases, with 10 bases between them. The CDR3 covers 15 residues. CDR1 and CDR2 (germline): MNHEY, SVGAGI. The CDR3: CASSYDGNRNQPQHF. For the CDR3, the DNA is TGTGCCAGCAGTTACGACGGGAATCGCAATCAGCCCCAGCATTTT.

V gene TRBV6-1 combines with J gene TRBJ1-5, with TRBD1 matching over 8 bases. With V trimmed by 0 bases and J by 5 bases, 6 bases remained unmatched. Germline assignment: CDR1 MNHNS and CDR2 SASEGT. This CDR3 contains 16 residues. CDR3 protein: CASSEALDRDYQPQHF. CDR3 coding DNA: TGTGCCAGCAGTGAAGCGCTGGACAGGGACTATCAGCCCCAGCATTTT.

In its sample, this clone was seen once. This chain links TRBV2 with TRBJ1-6, with TRBD1 matching over 9 bases. This CDR3 contains 14 residues. The ends lost 5 bases at V and 8 bases at J; junction bases unmatched: 4. Germline V lookup: CDR1 SNHLY, CDR2 FYNNEI. The CDR3 bases are TGTGCCAGCAGTCCGGGACAGGGAGATTCACCCCTCCACTTT. Translating gives CASSPGQGDSPLHF.

This clone was detected only a few times. This chain joins TRBV11-2 and TRBJ2-5; the D gene is possibly TRBD1 (6 bases). The CDR3 is 15 amino acids. With 6 bases removed from V and 2 bases from J, the gap between germline ends came to 16 bases. The germline V gene encodes CDR1 SGHAT and CDR2 FQNNGV. CDR3 loop: CASRPPGTLQETQYF. DNA for the CDR3: TGTGCCAGCAGGCCTCCCGGGACACTACAAGAGACCCAGTACTTC. Together with reference TRBV11-2 and TRBJ2-5, the CDR3 gives the full variable domain: EAGVAQSPRYKIIEKRQSVAFWCNPISGHATLYWYQQILGQGPKLLIQFQNNGVVDDSQLPKDRFSAERLKGVDSTLKIQPAKLEDSAVYLCASRPPGTLQETQYFGPGTRLLVL.

The rearrangement joins TRBV2 to TRBJ2-3, with 8 bases lining up with TRBD2. J was trimmed by 1 base and V by 0 bases; bases with no gene match: 9. This CDR3 is 18 amino acids long. Germline V CDR1 and CDR2: SNHLY, FYNNEI. CDR3 sequence reads: CASSEAHGSSGRTDTQYF. As DNA, the CDR3 is TGTGCCAGCAGTGAAGCCCACGGGTCTAGCGGGCGCACAGATACGCAGTATTTT.

This clone came up a few times. V is TRBV2 and J is TRBJ1-1; D unresolved. CDR1 and CDR2 (germline): SNHLY, FYNNEI. The length of the CDR3 is 15 residues. Trimming stripped 4 bases from V and 8 bases from J, with 20 bases between. CDR3 bases: TGTGCCAGCAGTGGGTCAGCGGGCTATGGCCCAGAAGCTTTCTTT. This encodes CASSGSAGYGPEAFF.